This note documents a single T cell receptor (beta chain) sequence. No antigen is known for it. Here the CDR3 omits its conserved ending phenylalanine or tryptophan, so a read error is the likely source. These data belong to a study of T-cell memory formation after mild COVID-19. The CDR3 runs to 15 residues. The ends were cut back, 5 bases at V and 0 bases at J, with 11 bases in the middle. Study results and limitations: Later expanders leaned CD4+, whereas day 15 to 85 contracting clones were balanced CD4/CD8. Memory sampled before infection contained some responding clones, suggesting cross-reactive memory joined.

Using constant-segment primers, 5'RACE produced TCR alpha and TCR beta cDNA libraries carrying sample barcodes and UMIs. MiXCR was run by TCRdb on the 5' RACE reads, yielding one entry per CDR3 protein. The repertoire has 250,000 to 350,000 distinct CDR3 sequences, approximately 19% of them found once; the top ten carry around 21%. The clonotype was recovered from a man aged 18 to 35 who had mild COVID-19 (a few samples of this study predate the infection). Cell type and time point are not known. The chain links TRBV12-3 or TRBV12-4 to TRBJ2-4; no definite D call. The sequenced sample was PBMCs or a T cell subset sorted from them (not recorded which). Here the CDR3 DNA reads TGTGCCAGCAGTCTTCTGGGGTTAGCCAAAAACATTCAGTACTTA. Protein product: CASSLLGLAKNIQYL.